The rows below give T cell receptor beta chains drawn from one sample of a study of vaccination and CD4 T cells after COVID-19. TCRdb used MiXCR to reprocess the PCR reads, holding one entry per CDR3 protein. The table shows some 8,400 distinct CDR3 sequences, with roughly a third occurring only once. Their cognate antigens are unknown. Sequencing was carried out using cultured CD4+ T cells from blood. The receptors stem from a human donor with COVID-19. Both conserved end residues are part of each CDR3. A D gene is named only where the DNA matches it firmly. Expanded clones are given a class, and other clones once, few, many or no size at all.

J gene: TRBJ2-3; clone size: -; D gene: TRBD1; V gene: TRBV11-3; CDR3 DNA: TGTGCCAGCAGTTTAGAGGGGTGGGGACAGAAGTTCACAGATACGCAGTATTTT; CDR3 protein: CASSLEGWGQKFTDTQYF
J gene: TRBJ1-2; clone size: few; D gene: -; V gene: TRBV21-1; CDR3 DNA: TGTGCCAGCAGCAAAGCGTATCGAGGCAGGGGAGGCTATGGCTACACCTTC; CDR3 protein: CASSKAYRGRGGYGYTF
J gene: TRBJ1-1; clone size: -; D gene: -; V gene: TRBV5-1; CDR3 DNA: TGCGCCAGCAGCTTCAGGCAGGGCACTGAAGCTTTCTTT; CDR3 protein: CASSFRQGTEAFF
J gene: TRBJ2-5; clone size: -; D gene: -; V gene: TRBV20-1; CDR3 DNA: TGCAGTGCCACGTTGCGGGCTGGGCGAGAGACCCAGTACTTC; CDR3 protein: CSATLRAGRETQYF
J gene: TRBJ1-2; clone size: -; D gene: -; V gene: TRBV6-5; CDR3 DNA: TGTGCCAGCAGTTACCCGGTTGTCGCTAGCGGCTACACCTTC; CDR3 protein: CASSYPVVASGYTF
J gene: TRBJ2-7; clone size: -; D gene: TRBD1; V gene: TRBV27; CDR3 DNA: TGTGCCAGCAGTTTATCGATTTATAGGGACAGGGCCTACGAGCAGTACTTC; CDR3 protein: CASSLSIYRDRAYEQYF
J gene: TRBJ1-5; clone size: -; D gene: -; V gene: TRBV19; CDR3 DNA: TGTGCCAGTAGTATCAGGCAGGGGCAAGGGAATCAGCCCCAGCATTTT; CDR3 protein: CASSIRQGQGNQPQHF
J gene: TRBJ2-1; clone size: few; D gene: TRBD1; V gene: TRBV19; CDR3 DNA: TGTGCCAGTAGTCTAGGACAGGGAACAGGTCATGAGCAGTTCTTC; CDR3 protein: CASSLGQGTGHEQFF
J gene: TRBJ2-5; clone size: few; D gene: -; V gene: TRBV5-4; CDR3 DNA: TGTGCCAGCAGCGGCGCCGGGACCTACCAAGAGACCCAGTACTTC; CDR3 protein: CASSGAGTYQETQYF
J gene: TRBJ2-7; clone size: few; D gene: -; V gene: TRBV7-9; CDR3 DNA: TGCCCGGGACGGAACTCCTACGAGCAGTACTTC; CDR3 protein: CPGRNSYEQYF
J gene: TRBJ2-7; clone size: -; D gene: TRBD2; V gene: TRBV4-1; CDR3 DNA: TGCGCCAGCAGCCAGAACCAGGGCCGGGGGGCCTACGAGCAGTACTTC; CDR3 protein: CASSQNQGRGAYEQYF
J gene: TRBJ2-5; clone size: -; D gene: TRBD2; V gene: TRBV11-3; CDR3 DNA: TGTGCCAGCAGCTTAGCCGGGCGGGGGGGGCCGGAGACCCAGTACTTC; CDR3 protein: CASSLAGRGGPETQYF
J gene: TRBJ1-1; clone size: -; D gene: -; V gene: TRBV2; CDR3 DNA: TGTGCCAGCAGTGGGGTCACTGAAGCTTTCTTT; CDR3 protein: CASSGVTEAFF
J gene: TRBJ2-3; clone size: -; D gene: -; V gene: TRBV4-2; CDR3 DNA: TGTGCCAGCAGCGCGACTGCCCGAGATACGCAGTATTTT; CDR3 protein: CASSATARDTQYF
J gene: TRBJ2-5; clone size: few; D gene: -; V gene: TRBV24-1; CDR3 DNA: TGTGCCACCAGTTTTCGGGACCCCCTCCCGACCCAGTACTTC; CDR3 protein: CATSFRDPLPTQYF
J gene: TRBJ2-2; clone size: -; D gene: TRBD2; V gene: TRBV10-1; CDR3 DNA: TGCGCCAGCAGTGCCGGGACTAGCGGGGGGGCCGGCACCGGGGAGCTGTTTTTT; CDR3 protein: CASSAGTSGGAGTGELFF
J gene: TRBJ1-5; clone size: few; D gene: -; V gene: TRBV6-5; CDR3 DNA: TGTGCCAGCAGTTACTTCCGGACAGATAGCAATCAGCCCCAGCATTTT; CDR3 protein: CASSYFRTDSNQPQHF
J gene: TRBJ1-3; clone size: -; D gene: -; V gene: TRBV6-1; CDR3 DNA: TGTGCCACCTTAACAGGGTTGGTCTCTGGAAACACCATATATTTT; CDR3 protein: CATLTGLVSGNTIYF
J gene: TRBJ2-2; clone size: -; D gene: TRBD1; V gene: TRBV28; CDR3 DNA: TGTGCCAGCAGTCCAGGGGGACATCCGAACACCGGGGAGCTGTTTTTT; CDR3 protein: CASSPGGHPNTGELFF
J gene: TRBJ1-5; clone size: few; D gene: -; V gene: TRBV28; CDR3 DNA: TGTGCCAGCAGTTTACCCCACAGGGTACGCAGCAATCAGCCCCAGCATTTT; CDR3 protein: CASSLPHRVRSNQPQHF
J gene: TRBJ1-3; clone size: few; D gene: -; V gene: TRBV6-1; CDR3 DNA: TGTGCCAGCAGATCTTCAGGGTTTGGTCTCTCTGGAAACACCATATATTTT; CDR3 protein: CASRSSGFGLSGNTIYF
J gene: TRBJ2-7; clone size: -; D gene: TRBD2; V gene: TRBV11-2; CDR3 DNA: TGTGCCAGCAGCTTAGTCGGGGGGAGCTCCTACGAGCAGTACTTC; CDR3 protein: CASSLVGGSSYEQYF
J gene: TRBJ2-7; clone size: few; D gene: -; V gene: TRBV6-1; CDR3 DNA: TGTGCCAGCAGCCGAGTTCAGTCGGGGCCCTACGAGCAGTACTTC; CDR3 protein: CASSRVQSGPYEQYF
J gene: TRBJ2-5; clone size: few; D gene: -; V gene: TRBV10-3; CDR3 DNA: TGTGCCATCAGTGACCCTACAGGGAGTGGAGAGACCCAGTACTTC; CDR3 protein: CAISDPTGSGETQYF
J gene: TRBJ2-1; clone size: -; D gene: TRBD1; V gene: TRBV6-1; CDR3 DNA: TGTGCCACCAAGGGACAGGGGGCGGTTCGGGGTGGGGGACAGTTCTTC; CDR3 protein: CATKGQGAVRGGGQFF
J gene: TRBJ1-2; clone size: -; D gene: TRBD1; V gene: TRBV7-2; CDR3 DNA: TGTGCCAGCAGCCAGGACAGGAGGGGCTATGGCTACACCTTC; CDR3 protein: CASSQDRRGYGYTF
J gene: TRBJ2-7; clone size: few; D gene: -; V gene: TRBV6-2/TRBV6-3; CDR3 DNA: TGTGCCAGCTGGGATATCGGCTACGAGCAGTACTTC; CDR3 protein: CASWDIGYEQYF
J gene: TRBJ1-2; clone size: few; D gene: TRBD1; V gene: TRBV11-3; CDR3 DNA: TGTGCCAGCAGCGCTGGGGGGACAGGGGAGATTATGAGTGGCTACACCTTC; CDR3 protein: CASSAGGTGEIMSGYTF
J gene: TRBJ1-1; clone size: -; D gene: TRBD1; V gene: TRBV2; CDR3 DNA: TGTGCCAGCAGTGCGTTGGGACAGGGGACGCTGAACACTGAAGCTTTCTTT; CDR3 protein: CASSALGQGTLNTEAFF
J gene: TRBJ2-1; clone size: -; D gene: -; V gene: TRBV7-8; CDR3 DNA: TGTGCCAGCAGCCCCCGGGGGTTATCCTACAATGAGCAGTTCTTC; CDR3 protein: CASSPRGLSYNEQFF
J gene: TRBJ1-5; clone size: medium-sized; D gene: -; V gene: TRBV29-1; CDR3 DNA: TGCAGCGCCCGGGACAACTACAATCAGCCCCAGCATTTT; CDR3 protein: CSARDNYNQPQHF
J gene: TRBJ1-5; clone size: -; D gene: TRBD1; V gene: TRBV7-2; CDR3 DNA: TGTGCCAGCAGCTTAGTGACAGGGGCTGGCAATCAGCCCCAGCATTTT; CDR3 protein: CASSLVTGAGNQPQHF
J gene: TRBJ2-3; clone size: -; D gene: -; V gene: TRBV27; CDR3 DNA: TGTGCCAGCAGTCCCCTGGGAAGGGTAGATGCAGATACGCAGTATTTT; CDR3 protein: CASSPLGRVDADTQYF
J gene: TRBJ2-5; clone size: few; D gene: TRBD1; V gene: TRBV7-6; CDR3 DNA: TGTGCCAGCAGCTTCAGGGACAGGGGCCAAGAGACCCAGTACTTC; CDR3 protein: CASSFRDRGQETQYF
J gene: TRBJ1-2; clone size: few; D gene: -; V gene: TRBV28; CDR3 DNA: TGTGCCAGCAGTTTATCGGCTGGCTACACCTTC; CDR3 protein: CASSLSAGYTF